These 2 T cell receptor beta chains were all obtained from the same sample, sequenced in a study of CD4 and CD8 cells across lung adenocarcinoma regions. TCRdb analysed the PCR reads with MiXCR anew, one entry per CDR3 protein. Of under 10,000 distinct CDR3 sequences in the sample, 35% to 50% were seen once. The sample consisted of CD8+ T cells from the center of a lung tumor. The receptors originated from a male donor with lung adenocarcinoma. The CD4 and CD8 labels of this study may be unreliable.

This clonotype was seen more than once but under ten times. V usage is TRBV6-1 and J usage is TRBJ2-7; D unclear. Per germline, CDR1 MNHNS and CDR2 SASEGT. The CDR3 has 13 amino acids. The V gene lost 6 bases and the J gene lost 0 bases, with 9 bases spanning the gap. The chain's CDR3 is CASSTPTSYEQYF. DNA of the CDR3: TGTGCCAGCAGCACCCCGACCTCCTACGAGCAGTACTTC.

The rearrangement uses TRBV10-1 and TRBJ2-4, with 7 bases that match TRBD2. The assigned J gene may be wrong: the sequence end matches TRBJ2-1 better. From germline, CDR1 is WNHNN and CDR2 SYGVQD (reference sequence). The CDR3 is made up of 16 amino acids. This CDR3 reads CASSSWSGNRYNEQFF. The CDR3 DNA reads as TGCGCCAGCAGTTCATGGAGCGGGAATCGATACAATGAGCAGTTCTTC.